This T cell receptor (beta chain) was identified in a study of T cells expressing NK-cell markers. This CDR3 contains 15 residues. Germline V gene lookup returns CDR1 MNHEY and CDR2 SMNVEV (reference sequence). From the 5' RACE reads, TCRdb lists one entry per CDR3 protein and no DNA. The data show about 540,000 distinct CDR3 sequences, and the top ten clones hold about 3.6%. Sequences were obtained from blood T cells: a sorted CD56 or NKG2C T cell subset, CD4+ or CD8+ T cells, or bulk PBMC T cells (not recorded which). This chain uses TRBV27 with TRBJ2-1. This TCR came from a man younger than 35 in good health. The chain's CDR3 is CASSLLGSSYNEQFF.